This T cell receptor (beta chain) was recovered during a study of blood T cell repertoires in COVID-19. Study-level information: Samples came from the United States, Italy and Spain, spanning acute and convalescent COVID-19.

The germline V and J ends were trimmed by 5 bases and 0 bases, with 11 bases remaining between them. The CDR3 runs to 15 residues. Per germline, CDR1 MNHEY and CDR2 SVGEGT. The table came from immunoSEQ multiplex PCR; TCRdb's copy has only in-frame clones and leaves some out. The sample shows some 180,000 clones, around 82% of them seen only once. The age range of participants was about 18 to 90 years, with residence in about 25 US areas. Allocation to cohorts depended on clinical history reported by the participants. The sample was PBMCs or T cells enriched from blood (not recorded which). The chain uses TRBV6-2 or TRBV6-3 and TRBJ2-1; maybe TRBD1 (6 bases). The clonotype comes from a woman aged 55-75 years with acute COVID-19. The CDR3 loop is CASSLTGSSYNEQFF. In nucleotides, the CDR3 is TGTGCCAGCAGTCTAACAGGGAGCTCCTACAATGAGCAGTTCTTC.